This is a list of T cell receptor beta chains from one sample in a study of Graves' ophthalmopathy and Graves' hyperthyroidism. Using its own MiXCR run on the multiplex PCR reads, TCRdb lists one record per CDR3 protein. The sample yields around 1.1 million distinct CDR3 sequences, less than 45% seen once. The specimen was peripheral blood or thyroid tissue (not recorded which). Receptors were obtained from an adult man with Graves' hyperthyroidism. CDR3s include the opening cysteine and the closing phenylalanine or tryptophan. The D gene is left open where the match is weak.

J	V	D	CDR3
TRBJ2-2	TRBV5-1	-	CASSPKGGQWNGELFF
TRBJ2-7	TRBV7-9	TRBD2	CASSVTGGGGLAGTYEQYF
TRBJ1-2	TRBV11-2	-	CASSWEGDGYTF
TRBJ1-1	TRBV6-2/TRBV6-3	-	CASGLRDTEAFF
TRBJ2-7	TRBV20-1	-	CSVGIGVEQYF
TRBJ2-7	TRBV20-1	-	CSAKSGFYEQYF
TRBJ2-2	TRBV2	TRBD2	CASRPGLAGNTGELFF
TRBJ1-1	TRBV7-9	TRBD1	CASSLAPLQTGVYAEAFF
TRBJ2-6	TRBV19	-	CASSQVRKGTGANVLTF
TRBJ1-5	TRBV12-3/TRBV12-4	TRBD1	CAISGQDSNQPQHF